This TCR beta chain is drawn from a study of Graves' ophthalmopathy and Graves' hyperthyroidism. Trimming stripped 5 bases from V and 7 bases from J, with 29 bases between. The V gene's germline CDR1 is LNHNV and CDR2 YYDKDF (reference sequence). CDR3 length equals 18 residues. Points from the study as a whole: The blood repertoire also included most expanded thyroid clonotypes above 0.001 frequency.

In its sample, this clonotype was seen a few times. Its antigen is currently unknown. Only newly diagnosed hyperthyroidism patients aged 18 to 65, with under 2 months' duration, were enrolled. Other autoimmune disease, uncontrolled infection, pregnancy and lactation led to exclusion. Transcripts of RNA were the source for amplifying TCR beta CDR3 regions. Following a first-round RT-PCR that used HTBI primers, a second-round multiplex PCR was carried out. Via MiXCR, TCRdb re-called the multiplex PCR reads, giving one row per CDR3 protein. There are approximately 1.2 million distinct CDR3 sequences in the sample; about two fifths occur only once, and approximately 12% lies in the top ten.

The rearrangement uses TRBV15 and TRBJ1-2, with D perhaps matching TRBD1 (5 bases). This TCR came from an adult man with Graves' hyperthyroidism. The sequencing input was peripheral blood or thyroid tissue (not recorded which). The CDR3 sequence is CATSSRADYGAPGSGYTF. CDR3 nucleotide sequence: TGTGCCACCAGCTCACGAGCGGATTACGGGGCTCCCGGCTCTGGCTACACCTTC.